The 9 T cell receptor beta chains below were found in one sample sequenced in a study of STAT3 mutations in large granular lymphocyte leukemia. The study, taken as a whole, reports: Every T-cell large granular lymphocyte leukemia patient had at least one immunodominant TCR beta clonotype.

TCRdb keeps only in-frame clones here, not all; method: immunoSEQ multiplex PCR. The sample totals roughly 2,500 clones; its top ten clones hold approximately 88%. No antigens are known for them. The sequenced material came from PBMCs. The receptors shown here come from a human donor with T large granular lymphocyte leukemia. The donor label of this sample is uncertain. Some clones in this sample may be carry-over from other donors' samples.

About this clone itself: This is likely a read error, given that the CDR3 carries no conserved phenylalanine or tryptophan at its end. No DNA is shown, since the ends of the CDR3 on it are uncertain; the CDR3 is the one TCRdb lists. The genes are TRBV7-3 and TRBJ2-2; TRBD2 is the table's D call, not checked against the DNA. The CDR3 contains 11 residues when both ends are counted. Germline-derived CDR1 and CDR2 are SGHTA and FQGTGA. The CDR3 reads CASSSSGNTGE.

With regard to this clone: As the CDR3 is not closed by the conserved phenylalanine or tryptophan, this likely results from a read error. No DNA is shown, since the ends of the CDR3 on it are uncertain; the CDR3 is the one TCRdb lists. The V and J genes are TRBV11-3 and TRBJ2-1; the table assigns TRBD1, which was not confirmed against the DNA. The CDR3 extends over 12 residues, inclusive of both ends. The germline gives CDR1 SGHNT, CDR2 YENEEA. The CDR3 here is CASSLQGRPDNE.

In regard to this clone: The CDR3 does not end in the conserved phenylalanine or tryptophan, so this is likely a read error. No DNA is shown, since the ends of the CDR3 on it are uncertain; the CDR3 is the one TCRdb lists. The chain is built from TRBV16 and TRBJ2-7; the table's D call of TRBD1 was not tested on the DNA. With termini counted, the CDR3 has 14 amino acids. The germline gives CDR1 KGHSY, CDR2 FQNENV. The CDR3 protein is CASTGTGGARRLHE.

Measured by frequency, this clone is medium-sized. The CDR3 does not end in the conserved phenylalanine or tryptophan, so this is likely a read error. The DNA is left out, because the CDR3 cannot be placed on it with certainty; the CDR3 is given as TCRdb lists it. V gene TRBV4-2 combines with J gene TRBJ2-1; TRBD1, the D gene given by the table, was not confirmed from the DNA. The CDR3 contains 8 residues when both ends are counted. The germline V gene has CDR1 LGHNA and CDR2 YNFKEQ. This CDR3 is CASGEGNE.

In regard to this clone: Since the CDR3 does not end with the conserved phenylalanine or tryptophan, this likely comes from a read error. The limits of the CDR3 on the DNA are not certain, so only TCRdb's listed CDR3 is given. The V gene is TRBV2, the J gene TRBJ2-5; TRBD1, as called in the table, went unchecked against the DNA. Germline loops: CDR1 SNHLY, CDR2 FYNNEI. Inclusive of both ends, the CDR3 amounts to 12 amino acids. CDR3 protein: CASSQGGTRGET.

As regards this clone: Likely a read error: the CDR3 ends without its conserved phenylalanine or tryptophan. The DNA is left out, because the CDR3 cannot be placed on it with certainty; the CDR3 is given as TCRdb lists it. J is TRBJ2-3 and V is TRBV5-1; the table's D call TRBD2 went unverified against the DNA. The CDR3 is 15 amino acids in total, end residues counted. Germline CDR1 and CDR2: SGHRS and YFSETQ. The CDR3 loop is CASSGGLAGVTSTDT.

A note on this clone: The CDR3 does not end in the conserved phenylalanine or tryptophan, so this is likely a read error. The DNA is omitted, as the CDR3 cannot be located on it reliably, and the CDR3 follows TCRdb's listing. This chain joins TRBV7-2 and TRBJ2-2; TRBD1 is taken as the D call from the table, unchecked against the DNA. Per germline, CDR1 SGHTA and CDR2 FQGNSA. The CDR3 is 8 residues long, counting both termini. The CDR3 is CASSLARG.

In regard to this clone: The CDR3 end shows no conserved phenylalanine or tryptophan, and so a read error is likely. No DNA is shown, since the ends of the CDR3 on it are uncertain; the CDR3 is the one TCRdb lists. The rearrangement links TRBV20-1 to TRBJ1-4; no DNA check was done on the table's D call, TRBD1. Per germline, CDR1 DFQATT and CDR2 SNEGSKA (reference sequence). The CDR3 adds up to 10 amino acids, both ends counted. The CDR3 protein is CSVGGQINEK.

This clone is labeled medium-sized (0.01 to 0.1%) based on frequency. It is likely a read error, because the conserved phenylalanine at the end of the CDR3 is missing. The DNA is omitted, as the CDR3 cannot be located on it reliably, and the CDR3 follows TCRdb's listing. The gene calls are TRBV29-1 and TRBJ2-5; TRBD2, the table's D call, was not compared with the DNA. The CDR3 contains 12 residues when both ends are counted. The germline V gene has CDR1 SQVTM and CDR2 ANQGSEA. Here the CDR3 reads CSVVGGSGQQET.